Presented here are 23 T cell receptor beta chains from one specimen sequenced in a study of OX40 agonist ivuxolimab in advanced cancers. Clones were read by immunoSEQ multiplex PCR, and TCRdb kept only the in-frame ones, dropping some. The data hold tens of thousands of clones, with 92% observed a single time. The sequencing used CD4+ or CD8+ T cells sorted from blood, collected in a trial of the OX40 agonist ivuxolimab. These receptors originate from an adult with an advanced solid tumor such as melanoma, head and neck, liver or kidney cancer.

The genes are TRBV19 and TRBJ2-7; the D gene could be TRBD1 or TRBD2 (5 bases each). V shed 3 bases and J shed 6 bases, with 12 bases lying between them. The CDR3 is 13 amino acids. Germline CDR1 LNHDA, CDR2 SQIVND (reference sequence). The CDR3 protein is CASSMGRGGEQYF. The CDR3 DNA is TGTGCCAGTAGTATGGGGCGCGGAGGCGAGCAGTACTTC. Drawing the rest from reference TRBV19 and TRBJ2-7, the complete variable domain is DGGITQSPKYLFRKEGQNVTLSCEQNLNHDAMYWYRQDPGQGLRLIYYSQIVNDFQKGDIAEGYSVSREKKESFPLTVTSAQKNPTAFYLCASSMGRGGEQYFGPGTRLTVT.

The chain is built from TRBV7-2 and TRBJ1-5, with 9 positions matching TRBD1. The V segment lost 4 bases and the J segment 2 bases; nucleotides outside the gene matches: 3. Germline V CDR1 and CDR2: SGHTA, FQGNSA. CDR3 size: 15 residues. The CDR3 sequence is CASSSQGAGNQPQHF. CDR3 coding DNA: TGTGCCAGCAGCTCACAGGGGGCAGGCAATCAGCCCCAGCATTTT.

The J gene is TRBJ1-2, the V gene TRBV18; TRBD1 is a possible D gene (5 bases). Germline loops: CDR1 KGHSH, CDR2 LQKENI. The V end lost 3 bases, the J end lost 8 bases, and 7 bases lay between the germline ends. This CDR3 is 11 amino acids long. The chain's CDR3 is CASSPGQGYTF. CDR3 sequence (DNA): TGTGCCAGCTCACCGGGGCAAGGCTACACCTTC.

This chain joins TRBV7-3 and TRBJ2-2; weak D call: TRBD1 (5 bases). Germline assignment: CDR1 SGHTA and CDR2 FQGTGA. This CDR3 region has 15 residues. Trimming stripped 5 bases from V and 1 base from J, with 11 bases between. For the CDR3, the DNA is TGTGCCAGCAGCCTTGCCCAGGGGAACACCGGGGAGCTGTTTTTT. It specifies CASSLAQGNTGELFF.

The J gene is TRBJ1-4, the V gene TRBV5-4, with 7 bases aligning to TRBD1. The CDR3 contains 15 residues. Per the germline V gene, CDR1 is SGHNT and CDR2 is YYREEE (reference sequence). Trimming cost V 4 bases and J 3 bases; bases outside gene matches: 6. The DNA for the CDR3 is TGTGCCAGCAGCCAAGGGACAGACCCTAATGAAAAACTGTTTTTT. It yields the protein CASSQGTDPNEKLFF.

J is TRBJ1-6 and V is TRBV5-6, with TRBD1 identical over 8 bases. The CDR3 covers 16 residues. V lost 0 bases to trimming and J lost 7 bases; unmatched junction nucleotides: 6. From germline, CDR1 is SGHDT and CDR2 YYEEEE. The CDR3 bases are TGTGCCAGCAGCTTGGTTAGTGACAGGGGAAATTCACCCCTCCACTTT. Translated, it gives CASSLVSDRGNSPLHF.

This chain connects TRBV6-1 to TRBJ2-7; no clear D gene. This CDR3 has 15 amino acids. V dropped 6 bases and J dropped 1 base, with 16 bases sitting between them. Germline CDR1 reads MNHNS; CDR2 reads SASEGT. CDR3 residues: CASSADWASSYEQYF. The CDR3 coding sequence is TGTGCCAGCAGCGCTGACTGGGCCAGTTCCTACGAGCAGTACTTC.

The chain carries TRBV7-9 and TRBJ2-5, with a weak D call TRBD2 (5 bases). Germline CDR1 SEHNR, CDR2 FQNEAQ (reference sequence). The CDR3 has 14 amino acids. V lost 5 bases to trimming and J lost 5 bases, with 15 bases between them. Here the CDR3 reads CASSHSLVQETQYF. The DNA for the CDR3 is TGTGCCAGCAGCCACTCACTAGTCCAGGAGACCCAGTACTTC.

V gene TRBV2 combines with J gene TRBJ1-3, with unresolved D. The CDR3 has 16 residues. Germline assignment: CDR1 SNHLY and CDR2 FYNNEI. V lost 2 bases to trimming and J lost 4 bases, with 15 bases between them. CDR3 nucleotides: TGTGCCAGCAGTGAATTTGCGGCTTTTAAGGGAAACACCATATATTTT. Protein product: CASSEFAAFKGNTIYF.

V usage is TRBV5-1 and J usage is TRBJ2-7; possible D gene TRBD2, 5 bases. The CDR3 covers 17 residues. The V and J ends lost 1 base and 4 bases respectively, with 21 bases between them. Germline lookup yields CDR1 SGHRS and CDR2 YFSETQ. DNA of the CDR3: TGCGCCAGCAGCTTGTTAGCGTCGGCTGGGATGAAATACGAGCAGTACTTC. Its translation is CASSLLASAGMKYEQYF.

The chain joins TRBV7-2 to TRBJ1-2; D gene ambiguous. The germline CDR1 and CDR2 sequences are SGHTA and FQGNSA. The CDR3 totals 13 residues. V lost 1 base and J 5 bases, leaving 8 bases between the germline ends. The CDR3 reads CASSLVRAYGYTF. CDR3 DNA: TGTGCCAGCAGCTTAGTGAGGGCGTATGGCTACACCTTC.

V usage is TRBV6-5 and J usage is TRBJ1-1; D uncertain. The CDR3 has 13 amino acids. V shed 7 bases and J shed 4 bases, with 13 bases lying between them. CDR1 is MNHEY and CDR2 is SVGAGI in the germline V gene. CDR3 residues: CASTQAGFTEAFF. The CDR3 coding sequence is TGTGCCAGCACCCAAGCGGGGTTCACTGAAGCTTTCTTT.

The chain links TRBV5-5 to TRBJ1-4, with 11 bases matching TRBD1. V lost 1 base to trimming and J lost 7 bases; unmatched junction nucleotides: 6. The germline V gene has CDR1 SGHKS and CDR2 YYEKEE (reference sequence). The length of the CDR3 is 16 residues. The CDR3 sequence is CASSLRWGTGGEKLFF. The DNA for the CDR3 is TGTGCCAGCAGCTTGAGGTGGGGGACAGGGGGTGAAAAACTGTTTTTT.

CDR3 residues: CASSLEFRGVGYTF. CDR3 DNA: TGCGCCAGCAGCTTGGAGTTCCGGGGGGTTGGCTACACCTTC. The chain is built from TRBV5-1 and TRBJ1-2; D perhaps matches TRBD1 (5 bases). Trimming cost V 0 bases and J 7 bases, with 13 bases left between them. CDR3 length: 14 amino acids. From germline, CDR1 is SGHRS and CDR2 YFSETQ.

The chain links TRBV5-6 to TRBJ1-2; D ambiguous. There are 13 residues in the CDR3. From germline, CDR1 is SGHDT and CDR2 YYEEEE. The germline V and J ends were trimmed by 0 bases and 4 bases, with 7 bases remaining between them. CDR3 in amino acids: CASSLGGSYGYTF. Here the CDR3 DNA reads TGTGCCAGCAGCTTGGGAGGGTCCTATGGCTACACCTTC.

The chain recombines TRBV30 with TRBJ2-2, with TRBD2 as a possible D gene (5 bases). V gave up 0 bases and J gave up 5 bases, with 16 bases separating them. CDR3 length: 16 amino acids. From germline, CDR1 is GTSNPN and CDR2 SVGIG (reference sequence). The CDR3 coding sequence is TGTGCCTGGAGTGTACGTGGGGAGTTAATAACCGGGGAGCTGTTTTTT. It specifies CAWSVRGELITGELFF.

This chain connects TRBV11-2 to TRBJ1-1; no firm D call. Germline loops: CDR1 SGHAT, CDR2 FQNNGV. This CDR3 is built from 11 residues. V gave up 4 bases and J gave up 7 bases, with 7 bases separating them. In nucleotides, the CDR3 is TGTGCCAGCAGCTCGTACAGTGAAGCTTTCTTT. It specifies CASSSYSEAFF. The whole variable domain, filled in from reference TRBV11-2 and TRBJ1-1, reads EAGVAQSPRYKIIEKRQSVAFWCNPISGHATLYWYQQILGQGPKLLIQFQNNGVVDDSQLPKDRFSAERLKGVDSTLKIQPAKLEDSAVYLCASSSYSEAFFGQGTRLTVV.

V gene TRBV6-5 combines with J gene TRBJ1-1; D remains ambiguous. The germline gives CDR1 MNHEY, CDR2 SVGAGI. Trimming took 7 bases from V and 0 from J, leaving 12 bases between them. The CDR3 covers 14 residues. The CDR3, as DNA: TGTGCCAGCATAAAGCCAGGAATGAACACTGAAGCTTTCTTT. Protein: CASIKPGMNTEAFF.

The chain couples TRBV2 to TRBJ2-7; the D gene is possibly TRBD1 (5 bases). Germline CDR1 SNHLY, CDR2 FYNNEI. The CDR3 consists of 15 residues. V was clipped by 7 bases and J by 2 bases, with 18 bases between them. The CDR3 loop is CASTRGQGNTYEQYF. Here the CDR3 DNA reads TGTGCCAGCACCAGAGGTCAGGGCAACACCTACGAGCAGTACTTC.

V usage is TRBV6-5 and J usage is TRBJ2-7; 9 positions agree with TRBD1. Per germline, CDR1 MNHEY and CDR2 SVGAGI. J lost 6 bases, V lost 5 bases, and 8 bases had no gene match. The CDR3 is 14 amino acids. CDR3 nucleotide sequence: TGTGCCAGCAGTCCGGGACAGGGAAGTGGCGAGCAGTACTTC. Protein sequence: CASSPGQGSGEQYF.

The rearrangement links TRBV2 to TRBJ2-1; the match to TRBD1 covers 9 bases. With 6 bases clipped from V and 7 bases from J, the junction kept 7 bases outside the gene matches. This CDR3 is built from 14 residues. Germline V gene lookup returns CDR1 SNHLY and CDR2 FYNNEI. In nucleotides, the CDR3 is TGTGCCAGCAGAGGGACAGGGTCGGAGAATGAGCAGTTCTTC. It translates to CASRGTGSENEQFF.

The rearrangement uses TRBV6-1 and TRBJ1-1; 9 nucleotides line up with TRBD1. The CDR3 loop spans 14 amino acids. Unmatched junction bases numbered 3, after V lost 6 bases and J lost 1 base. Per the germline V gene, CDR1 is MNHNS and CDR2 is SASEGT. CDR3 amino acids: CASSTTGGNTEAFF. The CDR3 DNA sequence: TGTGCCAGCAGCACGACAGGGGGGAACACTGAAGCTTTCTTT.

The chain links TRBV19 to TRBJ1-5; D possibly corresponds to TRBD1 (6 bases). Germline V gene sequence: CDR1 LNHDA, CDR2 SQIVND (reference sequence). With 1 base removed from V and 0 bases from J, the gap between germline ends came to 10 bases. This CDR3 has 16 residues. The CDR3 reads CASSIGSGDSNQPQHF. The CDR3 bases are TGTGCCAGTAGTATAGGATCAGGGGATAGCAATCAGCCCCAGCATTTT.